The next 8 T cell receptor beta chains were all read from a single sample in a study of shared clonotypes between healthy human individuals. Terminally differentiated effector memory CD45RA+ cells were left out of the naive CD8 fraction, which was CD45RO-negative and positively selected for CCR7. The table came from immunoSEQ multiplex PCR; TCRdb's copy has only in-frame clones and leaves some out. Found here are hundreds of thousands of clones, 90% to 97% of them singletons; the top ten hold 0.11%. Sequenced sample: naive CD8+ T cells sorted from blood. These receptors were taken from a woman aged 25-40 years in good health.

The chain recombines TRBV11-2 with TRBJ2-7; possibly TRBD2 for D (6 bases). The CDR3 spans 14 residues. Germline CDR1 SGHAT, CDR2 FQNNGV. Trimming removed 3 bases at V and 6 bases at J, with 15 bases between. CDR3 residues: CASSFGGGTSEQYF. Written as DNA, the CDR3 is TGTGCCAGCAGCTTCGGCGGAGGGACGTCCGAGCAGTACTTC. Variable domain in full (rest from reference TRBV11-2 and TRBJ2-7): EAGVAQSPRYKIIEKRQSVAFWCNPISGHATLYWYQQILGQGPKLLIQFQNNGVVDDSQLPKDRFSAERLKGVDSTLKIQPAKLEDSAVYLCASSFGGGTSEQYFGPGTRLTVT.

The chain links TRBV13 to TRBJ2-1; the D is unclear. The germline gives CDR1 PRHDT, CDR2 FYEKMQ (reference sequence). V was pared by 6 bases and J by 4 bases, with 4 bases between. The CDR3 loop spans 11 amino acids. CDR3 sequence reads: CASSKYNEQFF. The CDR3 nucleotides read TGTGCCAGCAGTAAGTACAATGAGCAGTTCTTC.

V usage is TRBV5-3 and J usage is TRBJ1-2; a weak D match, TRBD1 (5 bases). TRBV5-3 is designated an ORF whose function remains uncertain. This CDR3 is built from 16 residues. Trimming removed 4 bases from V and 7 bases from J, with 23 bases in between. The CDR3 DNA reads as TGTGCCAGAAGCAACACTCCGGTCGACAGTAGTGGTGGCTACACCTTC. Residues: CARSNTPVDSSGGYTF.

The CDR3 is CASSQAGYEQYF. CDR3 sequence (DNA): TGTGCCAGCAGCCAAGCAGGCTACGAGCAGTACTTC. V gene TRBV14 combines with J gene TRBJ2-7, with D unclear. The CDR3 runs to 12 residues. With 1 base removed from V and 3 bases from J, the gap between germline ends came to 4 bases. The V gene's germline CDR1 is SGHDN and CDR2 FVKESK.

Comment on this clone: Different DNA sequences within this sample yield the same CDR3. V gene TRBV27 combines with J gene TRBJ2-1; TRBD2 matches at 13 bases. Germline CDR1 is MNHEY and CDR2 is SMNVEV (reference sequence). The CDR3 is 15 amino acids. V lost 4 bases and J lost 7; bases outside the gene matches: 4. CDR3 sequence reads: CASSSGTSGKNEQFF. As DNA, the CDR3 is TGTGCCAGCAGTTCCGGGACTAGCGGGAAGAATGAGCAGTTCTTC.

This clone was observed a single time. The chain links TRBV11-2 to TRBJ2-2; maybe TRBD2 (5 bases). The V and J ends lost 1 base and 3 bases respectively, with 9 bases between them. CDR1 is SGHAT and CDR2 is FQNNGV in the germline V gene. This CDR3 spans 15 amino acids. The CDR3 is CASSLVVGDTGELFF. For the CDR3, the DNA is TGTGCCAGCAGCTTAGTGGTGGGAGACACCGGGGAGCTGTTTTTT.

The genes are TRBV11-2 and TRBJ2-2, with D possibly TRBD2 on 5 matching bases. The CDR3 is made up of 13 amino acids. The germline gives CDR1 SGHAT, CDR2 FQNNGV. V was shortened by 6 bases and J by 4 bases, with 9 bases between the two germline ends. CDR3: CASRDSGTGELFF. CDR3 nucleotides: TGTGCCAGCAGGGACTCCGGCACCGGGGAGCTGTTTTTT.

The chain carries TRBV7-8 and TRBJ2-7, with TRBD2 identical over 7 bases. CDR1 SGHVS and CDR2 FQNEAQ come from the germline V gene. V gave up 2 bases and J gave up 2 bases; unmatched junction bases: 3. There are 14 residues in the CDR3. The CDR3 loop reads CASSLSTSPYEQYF. CDR3 DNA sequence: TGTGCCAGCAGCTTATCGACTAGCCCCTACGAGCAGTACTTC.